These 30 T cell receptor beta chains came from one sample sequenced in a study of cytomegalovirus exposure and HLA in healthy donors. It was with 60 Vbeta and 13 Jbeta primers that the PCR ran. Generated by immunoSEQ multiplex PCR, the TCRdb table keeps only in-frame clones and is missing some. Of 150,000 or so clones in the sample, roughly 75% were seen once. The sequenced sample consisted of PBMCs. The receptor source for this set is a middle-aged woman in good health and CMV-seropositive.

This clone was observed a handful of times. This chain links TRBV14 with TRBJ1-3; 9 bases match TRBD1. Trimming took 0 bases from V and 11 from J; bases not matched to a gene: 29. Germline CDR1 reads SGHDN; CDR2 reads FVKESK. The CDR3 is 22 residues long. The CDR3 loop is CASSQDKVSGTGIALREFSIYF. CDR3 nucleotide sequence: TGTGCCAGCAGCCAAGATAAGGTGTCCGGGACAGGGATAGCCTTAAGAGAATTTTCCATATATTTT.

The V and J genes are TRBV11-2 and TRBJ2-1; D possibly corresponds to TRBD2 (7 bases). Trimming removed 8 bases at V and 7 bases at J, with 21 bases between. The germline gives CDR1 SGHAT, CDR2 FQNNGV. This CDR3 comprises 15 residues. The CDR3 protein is CASGSEGGGGNEQFF. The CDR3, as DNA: TGTGCCAGCGGCTCTGAGGGGGGAGGGGGGAATGAGCAGTTCTTC.

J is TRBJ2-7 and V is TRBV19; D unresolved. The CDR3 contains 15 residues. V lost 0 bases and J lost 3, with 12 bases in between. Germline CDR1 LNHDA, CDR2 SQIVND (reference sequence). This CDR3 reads CASSIDRVRNYEQYF. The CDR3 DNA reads TGTGCCAGTAGTATAGATCGCGTCAGGAACTACGAGCAGTACTTC.

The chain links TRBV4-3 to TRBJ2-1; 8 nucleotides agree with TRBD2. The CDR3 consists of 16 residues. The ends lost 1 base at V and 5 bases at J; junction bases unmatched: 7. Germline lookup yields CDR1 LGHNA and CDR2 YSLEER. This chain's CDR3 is CASSQVVGGVDNEQFF. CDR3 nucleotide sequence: TGCGCCAGCAGCCAAGTGGTCGGGGGGGTTGACAATGAGCAGTTCTTC.

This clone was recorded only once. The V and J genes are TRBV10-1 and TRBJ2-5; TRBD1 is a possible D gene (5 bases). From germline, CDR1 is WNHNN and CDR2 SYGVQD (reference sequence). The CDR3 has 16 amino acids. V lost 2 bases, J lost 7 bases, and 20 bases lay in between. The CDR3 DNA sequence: TGCGCCAGCAGTGAGGAAGGGGCCGGGTCTCAGGGGACCCAGTACTTC. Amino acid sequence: CASSEEGAGSQGTQYF.

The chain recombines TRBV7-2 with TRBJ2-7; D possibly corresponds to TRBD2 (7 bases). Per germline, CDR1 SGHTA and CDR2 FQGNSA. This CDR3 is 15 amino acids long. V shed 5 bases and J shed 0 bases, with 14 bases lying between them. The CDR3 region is CASSLRGGSSYEQYF. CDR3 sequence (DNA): TGTGCCAGCAGCCTAAGGGGGGGCAGCTCCTACGAGCAGTACTTC.

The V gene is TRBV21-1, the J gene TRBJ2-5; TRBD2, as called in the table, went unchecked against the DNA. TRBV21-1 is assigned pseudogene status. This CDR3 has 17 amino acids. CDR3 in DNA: TGTGCCAGCAGCAAAGTGTATCGGCGGGAGGGTTTGGAGACCCAGTACTTC. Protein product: CASSKVYRREGLETQYF.

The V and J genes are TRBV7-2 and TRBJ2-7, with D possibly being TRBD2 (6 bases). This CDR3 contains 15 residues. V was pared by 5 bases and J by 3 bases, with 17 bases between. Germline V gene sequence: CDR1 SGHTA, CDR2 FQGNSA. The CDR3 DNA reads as TGTGCCAGCAGCAGACTAGGAACGGGCCTCTACGAGCAGTACTTC. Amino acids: CASSRLGTGLYEQYF.

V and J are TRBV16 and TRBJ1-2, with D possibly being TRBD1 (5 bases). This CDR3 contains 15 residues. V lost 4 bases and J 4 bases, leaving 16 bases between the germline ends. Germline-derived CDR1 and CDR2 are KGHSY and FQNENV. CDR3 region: CASSRSGGSAYGYTF. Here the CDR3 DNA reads TGTGCCAGCAGCCGGTCGGGGGGATCAGCCTATGGCTACACCTTC.

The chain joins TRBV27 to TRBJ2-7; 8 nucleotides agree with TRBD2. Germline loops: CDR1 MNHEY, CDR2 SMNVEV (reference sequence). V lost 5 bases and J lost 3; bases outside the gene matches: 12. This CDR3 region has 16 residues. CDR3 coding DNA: TGTGCCAGCAGTCCAAGAGGCCTAGCGGGTCTCTACGAGCAGTACTTC. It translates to CASSPRGLAGLYEQYF.

This CDR3 reads CASSPLVGQGSYEQYF. The CDR3, as DNA: TGTGCCAGCTCACCTCTCGTTGGACAGGGCTCCTACGAGCAGTACTTC. The chain carries TRBV18 and TRBJ2-7; 8 bases fit TRBD1. The CDR3 runs to 16 residues. V shed 3 bases, J shed 0 bases, and the junction held 7 bases outside the gene matches. CDR1 and CDR2 from the germline V gene are KGHSH and LQKENI.

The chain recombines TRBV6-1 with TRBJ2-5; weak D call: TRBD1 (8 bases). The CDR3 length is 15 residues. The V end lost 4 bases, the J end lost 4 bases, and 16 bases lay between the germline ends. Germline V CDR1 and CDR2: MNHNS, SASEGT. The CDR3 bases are TGTGCCAGCAGTGTGAACAGGGGGAGGGTAGAGACCCAGTACTTC. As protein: CASSVNRGRVETQYF.

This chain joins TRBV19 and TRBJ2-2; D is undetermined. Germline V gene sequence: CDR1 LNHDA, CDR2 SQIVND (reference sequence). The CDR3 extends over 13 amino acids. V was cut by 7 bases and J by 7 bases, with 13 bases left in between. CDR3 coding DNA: TGTGCCAGTACCATGCGCATGCGCGGGGAGCTGTTTTTT. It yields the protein CASTMRMRGELFF.

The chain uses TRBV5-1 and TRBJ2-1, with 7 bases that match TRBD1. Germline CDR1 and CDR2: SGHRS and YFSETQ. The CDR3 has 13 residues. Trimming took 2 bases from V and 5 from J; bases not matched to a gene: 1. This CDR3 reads CASSLTGDNEQFF. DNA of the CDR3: TGCGCCAGCAGCTTAACAGGGGACAATGAGCAGTTCTTC.

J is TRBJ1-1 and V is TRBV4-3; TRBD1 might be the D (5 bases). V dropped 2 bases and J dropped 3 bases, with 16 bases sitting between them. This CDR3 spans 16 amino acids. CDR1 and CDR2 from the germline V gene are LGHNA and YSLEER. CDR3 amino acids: CASSQSAIRGDTEAFF. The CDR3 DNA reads TGCGCCAGCAGCCAATCCGCTATTCGGGGGGACACTGAAGCTTTCTTT.

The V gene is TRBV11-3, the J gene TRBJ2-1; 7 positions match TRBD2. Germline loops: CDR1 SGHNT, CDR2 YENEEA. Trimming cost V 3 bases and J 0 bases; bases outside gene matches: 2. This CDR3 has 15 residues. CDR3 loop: CASSFSGFSYNEQFF. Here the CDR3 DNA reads TGTGCCAGCAGCTTTAGCGGGTTCTCCTACAATGAGCAGTTCTTC.

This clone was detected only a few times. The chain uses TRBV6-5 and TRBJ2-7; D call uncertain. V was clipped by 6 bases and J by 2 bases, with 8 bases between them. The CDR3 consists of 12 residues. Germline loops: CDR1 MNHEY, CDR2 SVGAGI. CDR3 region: CASRGTTYEQYF. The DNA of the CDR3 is TGTGCCAGCAGAGGAACTACCTACGAGCAGTACTTC.

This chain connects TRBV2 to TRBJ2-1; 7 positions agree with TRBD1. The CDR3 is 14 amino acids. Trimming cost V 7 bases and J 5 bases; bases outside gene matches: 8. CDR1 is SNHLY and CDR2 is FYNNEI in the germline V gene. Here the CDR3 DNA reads TGTGCCAGCAAATCCCAGGGGGTCAACAATGAGCAGTTCTTC. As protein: CASKSQGVNNEQFF. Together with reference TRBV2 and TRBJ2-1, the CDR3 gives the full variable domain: EPEVTQTPSHQVTQMGQEVILRCVPISNHLYFYWYRQILGQKVEFLVSFYNNEISEKSEIFDDQFSVERPDGSNFTLKIRSTKLEDSAMYFCASKSQGVNNEQFFGPGTRLTVL.

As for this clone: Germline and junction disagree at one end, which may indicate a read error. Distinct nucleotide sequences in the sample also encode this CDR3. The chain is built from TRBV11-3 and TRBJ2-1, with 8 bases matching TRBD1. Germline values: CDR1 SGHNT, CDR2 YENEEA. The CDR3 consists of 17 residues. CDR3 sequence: CASSLDSVGQGNNEQFF. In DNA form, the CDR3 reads TGTGCCAGCAGTTTAGATTCGGTAGGACAGGGAAACAATGAGCAGTTCTTC. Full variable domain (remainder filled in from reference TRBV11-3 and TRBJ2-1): EAGVVQSPRYKIIEKKQPVAFWCNPISGHNTLYWYLQNLGQGPELLIRYENEEAVDDSQLPKDRFSAERLKGVDSTLKIQPAELGDSAVYLCASSLDSVGQGNNEQFFGPGTRLTVL.

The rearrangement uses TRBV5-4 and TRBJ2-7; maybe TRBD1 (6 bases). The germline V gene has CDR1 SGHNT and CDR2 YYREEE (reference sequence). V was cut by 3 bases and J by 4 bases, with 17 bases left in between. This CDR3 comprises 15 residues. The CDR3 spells CASSSVTGYTYEQYF. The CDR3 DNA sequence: TGTGCCAGCAGCTCCGTTACAGGGTACACTTACGAGCAGTACTTC.

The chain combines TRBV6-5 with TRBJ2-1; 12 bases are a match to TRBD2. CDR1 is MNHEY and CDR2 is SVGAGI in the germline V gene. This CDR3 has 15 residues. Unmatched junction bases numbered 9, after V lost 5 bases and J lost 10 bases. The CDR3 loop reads CASSRRTSGILEQFF. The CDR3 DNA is TGTGCCAGCAGTCGTAGGACTAGCGGGATTTTAGAGCAGTTCTTC.

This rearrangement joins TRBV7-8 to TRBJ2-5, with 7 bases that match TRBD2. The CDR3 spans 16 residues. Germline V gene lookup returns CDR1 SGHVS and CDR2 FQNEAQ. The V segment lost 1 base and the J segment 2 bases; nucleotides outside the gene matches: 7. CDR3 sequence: CASSLVASGPQETQYF. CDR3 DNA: TGTGCCAGCAGCTTAGTCGCTAGCGGACCTCAAGAGACCCAGTACTTC.

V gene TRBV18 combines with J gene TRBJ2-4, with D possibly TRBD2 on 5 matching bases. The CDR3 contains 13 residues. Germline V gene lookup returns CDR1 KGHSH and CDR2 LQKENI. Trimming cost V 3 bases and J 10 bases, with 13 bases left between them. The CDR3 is CASSPADSEIQYF. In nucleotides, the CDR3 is TGTGCCAGCTCACCGGCGGACTCAGAAATTCAGTACTTC.

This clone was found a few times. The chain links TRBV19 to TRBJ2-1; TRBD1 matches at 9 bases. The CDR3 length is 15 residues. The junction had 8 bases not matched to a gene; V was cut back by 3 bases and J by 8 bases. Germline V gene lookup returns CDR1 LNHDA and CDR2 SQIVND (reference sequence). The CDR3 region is CASSISTGGNDEQFF. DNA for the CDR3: TGTGCCAGTAGTATTTCCACAGGGGGCAACGATGAGCAGTTCTTC.

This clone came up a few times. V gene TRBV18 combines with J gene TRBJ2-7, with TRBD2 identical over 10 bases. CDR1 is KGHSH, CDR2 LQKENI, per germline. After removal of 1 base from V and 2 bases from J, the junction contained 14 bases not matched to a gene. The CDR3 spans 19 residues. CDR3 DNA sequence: TGTGCCAGCTCACCACGGGCCGGGTCAGCGGGAGGGATCCCCTACGAGCAGTACTTC. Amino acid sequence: CASSPRAGSAGGIPYEQYF.

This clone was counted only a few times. CDR3 DNA sequence: TGCAGCGGGCAACCGGGACTAGACAATGAGCAGTTCTTC. It codes for CSGQPGLDNEQFF. This chain links TRBV29-1 with TRBJ2-1, with TRBD2 identical over 8 bases. CDR1 is SQVTM and CDR2 is ANQGSEA in the germline V gene. Trimming removed 7 bases from V and 5 bases from J; junction bases left unmatched: 7. CDR3 length: 13 amino acids.

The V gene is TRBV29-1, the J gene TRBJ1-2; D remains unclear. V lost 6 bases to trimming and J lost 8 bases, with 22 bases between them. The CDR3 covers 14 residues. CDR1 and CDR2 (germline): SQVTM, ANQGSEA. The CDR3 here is CSVEPVASMSGYTF. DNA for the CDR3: TGCAGCGTCGAACCCGTTGCCTCGATGAGCGGCTACACCTTC.

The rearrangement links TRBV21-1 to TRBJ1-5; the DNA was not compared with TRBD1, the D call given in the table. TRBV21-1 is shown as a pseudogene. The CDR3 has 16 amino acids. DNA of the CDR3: TGTGCCAGCAGCAAGGCACAGATTGGGCTCAATCAGCCCCAGCATTTT. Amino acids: CASSKAQIGLNQPQHF.

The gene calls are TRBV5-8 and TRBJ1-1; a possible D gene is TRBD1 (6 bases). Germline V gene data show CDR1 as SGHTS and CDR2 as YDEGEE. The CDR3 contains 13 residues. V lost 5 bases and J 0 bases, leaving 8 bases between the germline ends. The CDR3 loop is CASRRQVNTEAFF. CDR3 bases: TGTGCCAGCAGGCGACAGGTGAACACTGAAGCTTTCTTT.

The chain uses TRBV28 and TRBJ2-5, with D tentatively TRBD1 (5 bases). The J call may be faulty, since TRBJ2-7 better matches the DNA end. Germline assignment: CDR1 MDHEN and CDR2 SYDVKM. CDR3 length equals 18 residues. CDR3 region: CASSPQRAGSKGSYEQYF. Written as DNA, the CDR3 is TGTGCCAGCAGCCCTCAACGCGCAGGGTCGAAAGGCTCCTACGAGCAGTACTTC.